A selection of T cell receptor beta chains follows, all from one sample in a study of breast tumors, draining lymph nodes, adjacent tissues. TCRdb re-analysed the multiplex PCR reads in MiXCR, keeping a single row per CDR3 protein. The sample shows some 120,000 distinct CDR3 sequences, approximately 22% of them seen only once. Sequenced input: axillary lymph node tissue. The receptor source for this set is a female donor with breast cancer. Some clones in this sample may be carry-over from other donors' samples. Each CDR3 is given with its conserved first and last residue. The order of the fields is clone size, J gene, V gene, D gene, CDR3 DNA, CDR3 protein. The D gene is left open where the match is weak. Not every row has a clone size; where given, it reads once, few, many or a size class.

clone size: many
J gene: TRBJ1-4
V gene: TRBV12-3/TRBV12-4
D gene: -
CDR3 DNA: TGTGCCAGCAGGCGACCAAACAGGGAGGGGCCAACTAATGAAAAACTGTTTTTT
CDR3 protein: CASRRPNREGPTNEKLFF

clone size: many
J gene: TRBJ2-3
V gene: TRBV12-3/TRBV12-4
D gene: TRBD2
CDR3 DNA: TGTGCCAGCAGTTTGGGACTAGCGGGAGGCATCACAGATACGCAGTATTTT
CDR3 protein: CASSLGLAGGITDTQYF

clone size: many
J gene: TRBJ2-3
V gene: TRBV28
D gene: -
CDR3 DNA: TGTGCCAGCAGTTTATGGACCTCACCCAGCACAGATACGCAGTATTTT
CDR3 protein: CASSLWTSPSTDTQYF

clone size: many
J gene: TRBJ2-5
V gene: TRBV20-1
D gene: -
CDR3 DNA: TGCAGTGCTAGAGTACCAGGGTCGGCCCAAGAGACCCAGTACTTC
CDR3 protein: CSARVPGSAQETQYF

clone size: many
J gene: TRBJ1-2
V gene: TRBV19
D gene: -
CDR3 DNA: TGTGCCAGTAGTTTGGACAGACCAAACTATGGCTACACCTTC
CDR3 protein: CASSLDRPNYGYTF

clone size: many
J gene: TRBJ2-3
V gene: TRBV12-3/TRBV12-4
D gene: -
CDR3 DNA: TGTGCCAGCACCCTGCAAGAGGGGGGGACAGATACGCAGTATTTT
CDR3 protein: CASTLQEGGTDTQYF

clone size: few
J gene: TRBJ2-1
V gene: TRBV18
D gene: -
CDR3 DNA: TGTGTCAGCTCACCCAGGGGTCATGAGCAGTTCTTC
CDR3 protein: CVSSPRGHEQFF

clone size: many
J gene: TRBJ1-5
V gene: TRBV6-6
D gene: -
CDR3 DNA: TGTGCCAGCAGTCTCCAAGATCAGCCCCAGCATTTT
CDR3 protein: CASSLQDQPQHF

clone size: many
J gene: TRBJ2-7
V gene: TRBV27
D gene: -
CDR3 DNA: TGTGCCAGCAGTTTACAGGGGCACTACGAGCAGTACTTC
CDR3 protein: CASSLQGHYEQYF

clone size: many
J gene: TRBJ2-2
V gene: TRBV30
D gene: -
CDR3 DNA: TGTGCCTGGAGTAAATTAAGCGGGCTTTACACCGGGGAGCTGTTTTTT
CDR3 protein: CAWSKLSGLYTGELFF

clone size: many
J gene: TRBJ2-1
V gene: TRBV20-1
D gene: TRBD2
CDR3 DNA: TGCAGTGCTAGACGAGGGACTAGCGGGGGAAATGAGCAGTTCTTC
CDR3 protein: CSARRGTSGGNEQFF

clone size: many
J gene: TRBJ2-3
V gene: TRBV3-1
D gene: TRBD2
CDR3 DNA: TGTGCCAGCAGCCGCCGGCTAGCGGATTACACAGATACGCAGTATTTT
CDR3 protein: CASSRRLADYTDTQYF

clone size: many
J gene: TRBJ2-1
V gene: TRBV5-1
D gene: -
CDR3 DNA: TGCGCCAGCAGCCCTTCGCTAAGCTCCTACAATGAGCAGTTCTTC
CDR3 protein: CASSPSLSSYNEQFF

clone size: many
J gene: TRBJ2-7
V gene: TRBV6-2/TRBV6-3
D gene: TRBD1
CDR3 DNA: TGTGCCAGCAGTTACAGGGCAGGGGGCATGGACGAGCAGTACTTC
CDR3 protein: CASSYRAGGMDEQYF

clone size: many
J gene: TRBJ2-1
V gene: TRBV6-5
D gene: -
CDR3 DNA: TGTGCCAGCAGTTATGGTCCCACTATGACGGGCAATGAGCAGTTCTTC
CDR3 protein: CASSYGPTMTGNEQFF

clone size: many
J gene: TRBJ2-1
V gene: TRBV7-2
D gene: TRBD1
CDR3 DNA: TGTGCCAGCAGCTTAAGATCAAGGGTCAGGGGGTCGACGGAGCAGTTCTTC
CDR3 protein: CASSLRSRVRGSTEQFF

clone size: many
J gene: TRBJ2-3
V gene: TRBV11-2
D gene: TRBD2
CDR3 DNA: TGTGCCAGCGGAAGGAGCGGGGAGGGAGATACGCAGTATTTT
CDR3 protein: CASGRSGEGDTQYF

clone size: many
J gene: TRBJ2-5
V gene: TRBV20-1
D gene: -
CDR3 DNA: TGCAGTGCTAGAGATCTGAGGGGCGCGCATTCCGAGACCCAGTACTTC
CDR3 protein: CSARDLRGAHSETQYF

clone size: many
J gene: TRBJ2-1
V gene: TRBV9
D gene: TRBD2
CDR3 DNA: TGTGCCAGCAGCGTGCGAGGACTAGCGGGAGTGAATGAGCAGTTCTTC
CDR3 protein: CASSVRGLAGVNEQFF

clone size: few
J gene: TRBJ1-2
V gene: TRBV5-4
D gene: TRBD1
CDR3 DNA: TGTGCCAGCAGCCCCTGGACAGGTAGGAGCTACGCCTTC
CDR3 protein: CASSPWTGRSYAF

clone size: -
J gene: TRBJ2-1
V gene: TRBV20-1
D gene: TRBD2
CDR3 DNA: TGCAGTGCCGCGACTAGCGGGAGCTACAATGAGCAGTTCTTC
CDR3 protein: CSAATSGSYNEQFF

clone size: -
J gene: TRBJ1-4
V gene: TRBV18
D gene: -
CDR3 DNA: TGTGCCAGCTCACCAACAAGTCCGATTAATGAAAAACTGTTTTTT
CDR3 protein: CASSPTSPINEKLFF

clone size: many
J gene: TRBJ2-2
V gene: TRBV20-1
D gene: TRBD2
CDR3 DNA: TGCAGTGCTAGAGTACTAAGCGGGAGGAACACCGGGGAGCTGTTTTTT
CDR3 protein: CSARVLSGRNTGELFF

clone size: many
J gene: TRBJ2-2
V gene: TRBV5-1
D gene: -
CDR3 DNA: TGCGCCAGCAGCCTTGACGGGCCGTTCGCCGGGGAGCTGTTTTTT
CDR3 protein: CASSLDGPFAGELFF

clone size: many
J gene: TRBJ2-1
V gene: TRBV30
D gene: -
CDR3 DNA: TGTGCCGGCCAGGACGTACCGAATGAGCAGTTCTTC
CDR3 protein: CAGQDVPNEQFF

clone size: many
J gene: TRBJ2-1
V gene: TRBV6-6
D gene: TRBD2
CDR3 DNA: TGTGCCAGCAGTAAGCGGGGGGGTCAATCGACGAGCTCCTACAATGAGCAGTTCTTC
CDR3 protein: CASSKRGGQSTSSYNEQFF

clone size: many
J gene: TRBJ2-1
V gene: TRBV20-1
D gene: TRBD2
CDR3 DNA: TGCAGTGCTAGCCTGGGACTAGCGGGAGGACTGGGGAGCTCCTACAATGAGCAGTTCTTC
CDR3 protein: CSASLGLAGGLGSSYNEQFF

clone size: few
J gene: TRBJ2-4
V gene: TRBV12-3/TRBV12-4
D gene: TRBD1
CDR3 DNA: TGTGCCAGCACCGGGACAGGGGCGAACATTCAGTACTTC
CDR3 protein: CASTGTGANIQYF

clone size: many
J gene: TRBJ1-6
V gene: TRBV30
D gene: TRBD1
CDR3 DNA: TGTGCCTGGAGGAACCCGGGACAGCATAATTCACCCCTCCACTTT
CDR3 protein: CAWRNPGQHNSPLHF

clone size: many
J gene: TRBJ2-7
V gene: TRBV19
D gene: -
CDR3 DNA: TGTGCCAGTAGTACCTCCGGGGGTTCCAGTTACGAGCAGTACTTC
CDR3 protein: CASSTSGGSSYEQYF

clone size: few
J gene: TRBJ2-2
V gene: TRBV5-4
D gene: TRBD1
CDR3 DNA: TGTGCCAGCAGCACGGGACAGGGAATTACCGGGGAGCTGTTTTTT
CDR3 protein: CASSTGQGITGELFF

clone size: many
J gene: TRBJ1-6
V gene: TRBV28
D gene: TRBD1
CDR3 DNA: TGTGCCAGCAGGCCGGACAGGGACCCTAATAATTCACCCCTCCACTTT
CDR3 protein: CASRPDRDPNNSPLHF

clone size: -
J gene: TRBJ2-5
V gene: TRBV10-2
D gene: -
CDR3 DNA: TGCGCCTCAGCGGGACACCTGGATGAGACCCAGTACTTC
CDR3 protein: CASAGHLDETQYF

clone size: many
J gene: TRBJ2-7
V gene: TRBV30
D gene: -
CDR3 DNA: TGTGCCTGGAGTCGGGCTTCCCGTGAGCAGTACTTC
CDR3 protein: CAWSRASREQYF

clone size: many
J gene: TRBJ2-3
V gene: TRBV18
D gene: TRBD2
CDR3 DNA: TGTGCCAGCTCACCACGACTAGCGGGAAGCGAAGATACGCAGTATTTT
CDR3 protein: CASSPRLAGSEDTQYF

clone size: many
J gene: TRBJ1-6
V gene: TRBV6-2/TRBV6-3
D gene: -
CDR3 DNA: TGTGCCAGCAGCCCATCCCCGGGGTCAGGGGAAGCGGCGGCCCTCCACTTT
CDR3 protein: CASSPSPGSGEAAALHF

clone size: many
J gene: TRBJ1-2
V gene: TRBV5-6
D gene: TRBD1
CDR3 DNA: TGTGCCAGCAGACAGGGGGAAATCTCAGTGGGCTACACCTTC
CDR3 protein: CASRQGEISVGYTF

clone size: many
J gene: TRBJ2-2
V gene: TRBV29-1
D gene: -
CDR3 DNA: TGCCACGCTCGAACGGACACCGGGGAGCTGTTTTTT
CDR3 protein: CHARTDTGELFF

clone size: many
J gene: TRBJ2-2
V gene: TRBV5-1
D gene: TRBD2
CDR3 DNA: TGCGCCAGCAGGCCGGGACTAGCGAACACCGGGAAGCTGTTTTTT
CDR3 protein: CASRPGLANTGKLFF

clone size: many
J gene: TRBJ1-2
V gene: TRBV27
D gene: -
CDR3 DNA: TGTGCCAGCAGTCCCTCGCACCTTCCGAATGGCTACACCTTC
CDR3 protein: CASSPSHLPNGYTF

clone size: many
J gene: TRBJ2-3
V gene: TRBV5-1
D gene: -
CDR3 DNA: TGCGCCAGCAGCTTGGCACTCGCTAGCACAGATACGCAGTATTTT
CDR3 protein: CASSLALASTDTQYF

clone size: many
J gene: TRBJ2-5
V gene: TRBV20-1
D gene: TRBD2
CDR3 DNA: TGCAGTGCTAGAGAAGCGGGAGGGGAGACCCAGTACTTC
CDR3 protein: CSAREAGGETQYF

clone size: many
J gene: TRBJ1-2
V gene: TRBV5-6
D gene: TRBD1
CDR3 DNA: TGTGCCAGCAGCTACGCCGGGACAGGCGTTGGTCGCTACACCTTC
CDR3 protein: CASSYAGTGVGRYTF

clone size: many
J gene: TRBJ2-3
V gene: TRBV19
D gene: -
CDR3 DNA: TGTGCCAGTAGTACTCCAGGGGCCCAGGGGGATACGCAGTATTTT
CDR3 protein: CASSTPGAQGDTQYF

clone size: few
J gene: TRBJ2-7
V gene: TRBV27
D gene: -
CDR3 DNA: TGTGCCAGCAGTTTATCAGGACAGGGACTAGCATACCACGAGCAGTACTTC
CDR3 protein: CASSLSGQGLAYHEQYF

clone size: -
J gene: TRBJ1-4
V gene: TRBV9
D gene: -
CDR3 DNA: TGTGCCAGCAGCCCCCCGGGGCCCGGGGGGGAAAAACTGTTTTTT
CDR3 protein: CASSPPGPGGEKLFF

clone size: once
J gene: TRBJ1-4
V gene: TRBV28
D gene: TRBD1
CDR3 DNA: TGTGCCAGCAGCCCAGGGGGGGCAACTAATGAAAAACTGTTTTTT
CDR3 protein: CASSPGGATNEKLFF

clone size: many
J gene: TRBJ2-3
V gene: TRBV7-6
D gene: -
CDR3 DNA: TGTGCCAGCAGCAGCTCCACAGCGCCTACTAGCACAGATACGCAGTATTTT
CDR3 protein: CASSSSTAPTSTDTQYF

clone size: many
J gene: TRBJ2-1
V gene: TRBV9
D gene: -
CDR3 DNA: TGTGCCAGCAGCGTAGATGGGGGCAATGAGCAGTTCTTC
CDR3 protein: CASSVDGGNEQFF

clone size: many
J gene: TRBJ2-3
V gene: TRBV7-8
D gene: -
CDR3 DNA: TGTGCCAGCAGCTTAAGTCGGACAGATACGCAGTATTTT
CDR3 protein: CASSLSRTDTQYF

clone size: many
J gene: TRBJ2-7
V gene: TRBV11-2
D gene: TRBD1
CDR3 DNA: TGTGCCAGCAGCAACCCCCCCCTGACAGGGGCGACAATCTACGAGCAGTACTTC
CDR3 protein: CASSNPPLTGATIYEQYF

clone size: many
J gene: TRBJ2-1
V gene: TRBV7-2
D gene: TRBD2
CDR3 DNA: TGTGCCAGCAGCTTAGATGGAGGGAGGGTTAGCTCCTACAATGAGCAGTTCTTC
CDR3 protein: CASSLDGGRVSSYNEQFF

clone size: -
J gene: TRBJ2-5
V gene: TRBV27
D gene: -
CDR3 DNA: TGTGCCAGCAGTTACGGGAGAGGGGAGACCCAGTACTTC
CDR3 protein: CASSYGRGETQYF

clone size: few
J gene: TRBJ1-1
V gene: TRBV6-4
D gene: -
CDR3 DNA: TGTGCCAGCAGTGACTCTGTGCAGGGAGAAGCTTTCTTT
CDR3 protein: CASSDSVQGEAFF